Listed here are 30 T cell receptor beta chains from one sample, sequenced in a study of cytomegalovirus exposure and HLA in healthy donors. In the PCR, 60 Vbeta and 13 Jbeta primers were used. The repertoire was sequenced with immunoSEQ multiplex PCR; TCRdb's copy has only in-frame clones and lacks some. Found here are 120,000 or so clones, roughly 80% of them singletons; the top ten hold 7% to 9.5%. The sequencing input was PBMCs. Receptors were obtained from a man in his thirties or forties in good health and CMV-seropositive.

Only a few counts were recorded for this clone. The rearrangement uses TRBV19 and TRBJ2-1; 11 bases fit TRBD1. The V gene end was trimmed by 4 bases and the J gene end by 9 bases; junction bases not matched to a gene: 2. The CDR3 has 13 residues. CDR1 is LNHDA, CDR2 SQIVND, per germline (reference sequence). The CDR3 loop reads CASSRDRGFEQFF. CDR3 nucleotides: TGTGCCAGTAGTAGGGACAGGGGGTTTGAGCAGTTCTTC. The full variable domain, with the rest looked up from reference TRBV19 and TRBJ2-1, is DGGITQSPKYLFRKEGQNVTLSCEQNLNHDAMYWYRQDPGQGLRLIYYSQIVNDFQKGDIAEGYSVSREKKESFPLTVTSAQKNPTAFYLCASSRDRGFEQFFGPGTRLTVL.

This clone was seen a handful of times. This sequence joins TRBV7-8 and TRBJ2-5; 8 bases agree with TRBD1. The CDR3 spans 15 residues. Trimming cost V 5 bases and J 2 bases; bases outside gene matches: 7. Germline lookup yields CDR1 SGHVS and CDR2 FQNEAQ. CDR3 protein: CASSPRQGWQETQYF. In DNA, the CDR3 is TGTGCCAGCAGCCCCCGACAGGGGTGGCAAGAGACCCAGTACTTC.

The chain couples TRBV14 to TRBJ2-5; tentatively, D is TRBD2 (6 bases). Germline CDR1 is SGHDN and CDR2 is FVKESK. The CDR3 runs 15 residues. Trimming pared 3 bases from V and 5 bases from J, leaving 16 bases between. In DNA form, the CDR3 reads TGTGCCAGCAGCCATAGGATGCGGGGCGGGGAGACCCAGTACTTC. This gives the protein CASSHRMRGGETQYF.

This clone was detected a few times. The genes are TRBV28 and TRBJ1-2, with 7 nucleotides matching TRBD1. In germline, CDR1 is MDHEN, CDR2 SYDVKM. This CDR3 is built from 15 residues. V lost 7 bases to trimming and J lost 5 bases; unmatched junction nucleotides: 13. The CDR3 is CASIGQAPGFYGYTF. The CDR3 DNA is TGTGCCAGCATCGGACAGGCTCCGGGGTTTTATGGCTACACCTTC.

This chain joins TRBV9 and TRBJ1-2; D is possibly TRBD1 (5 bases). V was pared by 1 base and J by 6 bases, with 22 bases between. The CDR3 runs to 17 residues. Germline V gene lookup returns CDR1 SGDLS and CDR2 YYNGEE. The chain's CDR3 is CASSVFRQAQGHHGYTF. The CDR3 nucleotides read TGTGCCAGCAGCGTATTCAGGCAGGCCCAGGGTCACCATGGCTACACCTTC.

The rearrangement joins TRBV28 to TRBJ2-5; 8 bases are shared with TRBD1. The J call may be mistaken, given a closer DNA end match to TRBJ2-7. The CDR3 extends over 16 amino acids. Germline-derived CDR1 and CDR2 are MDHEN and SYDVKM. Here the CDR3 DNA reads TGTGCCAGCAGTTTAATTCTCGGGACAGGATCCTACGAGCAGTACTTC. The encoded protein is CASSLILGTGSYEQYF.

This clone was seen a few times. The chain has TRBV7-9 and TRBJ2-1; a possible D gene is TRBD1 (5 bases). Trimming shortened V by 5 bases and J by 8 bases, and 10 bases separated the two germline ends. Germline V gives CDR1 SEHNR, CDR2 FQNEAQ (reference sequence). The CDR3 covers 12 residues. CDR3 nucleotides: TGTGCCAGCAGCCTACAGGTTTATGAGCAGTTCTTC. This encodes CASSLQVYEQFF. The entire variable domain, with the rest obtained from reference TRBV7-9 and TRBJ2-1, is as follows: DTGVSQNPRHKITKRGQNVTFRCDPISEHNRLYWYRQTLGQGPEFLTYFQNEAQLEKSRLLSDRFSAERPKGSFSTLEIQRTEQGDSAMYLCASSLQVYEQFFGPGTRLTVL.

The chain carries TRBV18 and TRBJ1-4; D is undetermined. V shed 5 bases and J shed 0 bases, with 10 bases lying between them. This CDR3 contains 15 residues. CDR1 and CDR2 from the germline V gene are KGHSH and LQKENI. The CDR3, as DNA: TGTGCCAGCTCATCAGAACATGCAACTAATGAAAAACTGTTTTTT. It yields the protein CASSSEHATNEKLFF.

This chain connects TRBV6-1 to TRBJ2-7; D is possibly TRBD1 (5 bases). CDR1 is MNHNS, CDR2 SASEGT, per germline. The CDR3 length is 16 residues. V was pared by 0 bases and J by 0 bases, with 12 bases between. CDR3 DNA: TGTGCCAGCAGTGAAGCAGGACAACTACCCTCCTACGAGCAGTACTTC. Translating it yields CASSEAGQLPSYEQYF.

The chain uses TRBV5-1 and TRBJ2-5, with TRBD1 matching over 10 bases. The tail of the sequence fits TRBJ2-7 better, so the J call may be wrong. The CDR3 is 15 amino acids. The V gene's germline CDR1 is SGHRS and CDR2 YFSETQ. This CDR3 reads CASSSSDRGHREQYF. The CDR3 DNA follows: TGCGCCAGCAGCTCCTCAGACAGGGGGCATCGCGAGCAGTACTTC.

There are a few counts of this clone. The V and J genes are TRBV19 and TRBJ1-2, with D possibly matching TRBD1 (5 bases). There are 13 residues in the CDR3. CDR1 and CDR2 (germline): LNHDA, SQIVND (reference sequence). Trimming cost V 5 bases and J 3 bases, with 10 bases left between them. This CDR3 is CASSPGNYYGYTF. CDR3 bases: TGTGCCAGTAGTCCAGGGAATTACTATGGCTACACCTTC.

The chain is built from TRBV7-2 and TRBJ2-5; 13 bases agree with TRBD2. The V segment lost 5 bases and the J segment 6 bases; nucleotides outside the gene matches: 6. The germline CDR1 and CDR2 sequences are SGHTA and FQGNSA. This CDR3 comprises 15 residues. Here the CDR3 reads CASSGLAGEGKTQYF. CDR3 in DNA: TGTGCCAGCAGCGGACTAGCGGGGGAAGGGAAGACCCAGTACTTC. The whole variable domain, remainder taken from reference TRBV7-2 and TRBJ2-5, is GAGVSQSPSNKVTEKGKDVELRCDPISGHTALYWYRQSLGQGLEFLIYFQGNSAPDKSGLPSDRFSAERTGGSVSTLTIQRTQQEDSAVYLCASSGLAGEGKTQYFGPGTRLLVL.

In nucleotides, the CDR3 is TGTGCCAGCAGCTTAGCGGCAGGGAACAATGAGCAGTTCTTC. It is translated as CASSLAAGNNEQFF. The V and J genes are TRBV7-9 and TRBJ2-1; D possibly corresponds to TRBD1 (5 bases). CDR3 size: 14 residues. The V gene's germline CDR1 is SEHNR and CDR2 FQNEAQ (reference sequence). Deletions cut 0 bases from V and 5 bases from J, with 8 bases between.

This chain connects TRBV11-2 to TRBJ2-7; TRBD1 matches at 8 bases. The V segment lost 5 bases and the J segment 6 bases; nucleotides outside the gene matches: 3. The CDR3 loop spans 12 amino acids. The germline V gene has CDR1 SGHAT and CDR2 FQNNGV. The DNA of the CDR3 is TGTGCCAGCAGCAGGACAGGGCTCGAGCAGTACTTC. Protein: CASSRTGLEQYF.

The rearrangement links TRBV5-1 to TRBJ1-6; a possible D gene is TRBD1 (6 bases). Trimming removed 4 bases at V and 4 bases at J, with 12 bases between. CDR3 length equals 15 residues. The germline V gene has CDR1 SGHRS and CDR2 YFSETQ. CDR3 in DNA: TGCGCCAGCAGCGCGACACAGGGTTATAATTCACCCCTCCACTTT. This sequence encodes CASSATQGYNSPLHF.

This chain joins TRBV19 and TRBJ2-6; 10 bases are a match to TRBD1. CDR3 length: 16 residues. Germline CDR1 is LNHDA and CDR2 is SQIVND (reference sequence). V was clipped by 9 bases and J by 0 bases; unmatched bases: 5. The CDR3 loop reads CASRQGASSGANVLTF. DNA of the CDR3: TGTGCCAGCCGACAGGGGGCGTCCTCTGGGGCCAACGTCCTGACTTTC.

This clone has a single count. The chain joins TRBV27 to TRBJ1-1; D call uncertain. The V gene lost 1 base and the J gene lost 1 base, with 7 bases spanning the gap. CDR3 size: 14 residues. Per germline, CDR1 MNHEY and CDR2 SMNVEV (reference sequence). This chain's CDR3 is CASSLLTSNTEAFF. The CDR3 DNA follows: TGTGCCAGCAGTTTATTGACATCGAACACTGAAGCTTTCTTT.

About this clone itself: One end of the junction does not line up with germline, which may come from a read error. This same CDR3 is encoded by further DNA sequences in the sample. This rearrangement joins TRBV11-2 to TRBJ1-1; D unclear. CDR1 SGHAT and CDR2 FQNNGV come from the germline V gene. CDR3 length: 14 residues. This chain's CDR3 is CASSLDGGSTEAFF. The CDR3 nucleotides read TGTGCCAGCAGCCTAGATGGTGGGAGCACTGAAGCTTTCTTT.

This clone was detected a few times. V and J are TRBV27 and TRBJ1-5; tentatively, D is TRBD1 (5 bases). CDR1 is MNHEY, CDR2 SMNVEV, per germline (reference sequence). Trimming cost V 9 bases and J 6 bases, with 9 bases left between them. This CDR3 has 11 residues. Here the CDR3 reads CASGAFQPQHF. Here the CDR3 DNA reads TGTGCCAGTGGGGCCTTTCAGCCCCAGCATTTT.

The chain links TRBV28 to TRBJ2-1; 9 nucleotides agree with TRBD2. The junction had 1 base not matched to a gene; V was cut back by 2 bases and J by 5 bases. CDR1 and CDR2 from the germline V gene are MDHEN and SYDVKM. The CDR3 has 14 residues. Here the CDR3 reads CASSLLAGNNEQFF. The CDR3 bases are TGTGCCAGCAGTTTACTAGCGGGGAACAATGAGCAGTTCTTC.

The chain combines TRBV12-5 with TRBJ1-1; TRBD1 matches 7 bases. Germline loops: CDR1 LGHNT, CDR2 FRNRAP. With 0 bases clipped from V and 4 bases from J, the junction kept 11 bases outside the gene matches. The CDR3 loop spans 17 amino acids. CDR3 coding DNA: TGTGCTAGTGGTTTGGTACTTTATGGACAGGATCCCACTGAAGCTTTCTTT. Translated: CASGLVLYGQDPTEAFF.

The CDR3, as DNA: TGTGCCAGCAGCTACCGGGGGGGAAAGAATGAGCAGTTCTTC. Amino acid sequence: CASSYRGGKNEQFF. The V gene is TRBV5-5, the J gene TRBJ2-1; TRBD2 matches at 8 bases. V gave up 3 bases and J gave up 7 bases; unmatched junction bases: 6. This CDR3 contains 14 residues. Germline lookup yields CDR1 SGHKS and CDR2 YYEKEE (reference sequence).

The rearrangement links TRBV5-5 to TRBJ2-7; the match to TRBD1 covers 7 bases. The CDR3 is 14 residues long. Per germline, CDR1 SGHKS and CDR2 YYEKEE (reference sequence). J lost 4 bases, V lost 3 bases, and 7 bases had no gene match. CDR3 in amino acids: CASSSNRGNYEQYF. CDR3 nucleotides: TGTGCCAGCAGCTCAAACAGGGGTAATTACGAGCAGTACTTC. The whole variable domain, filled in from reference TRBV5-5 and TRBJ2-7, reads DAGVTQSPTHLIKTRGQQVTLRCSPISGHKSVSWYQQVLGQGPQFIFQYYEKEERGRGNFPDRFSARQFPNYSSELNVNALLLGDSALYLCASSSNRGNYEQYFGPGTRLTVT.

Worth noting for this clone: The sample carries other DNA sequences with the same CDR3. The chain combines TRBV6-6 with TRBJ1-5; D not resolved. Germline V CDR1 and CDR2: MNHNY, SVGAGI (reference sequence). This CDR3 is 14 amino acids long. V lost 6 bases, J lost 1 base, and 10 bases lay in between. CDR3 sequence reads: CASSRNRSNQPQHF. The CDR3 DNA reads TGTGCCAGCAGCCGTAACCGGAGCAATCAGCCCCAGCATTTT.

This sequence joins TRBV6-5 and TRBJ1-2; TRBD1 is a possible D gene (6 bases). V dropped 5 bases and J dropped 10 bases, with 17 bases sitting between them. CDR3 size: 13 residues. Germline CDR1 MNHEY, CDR2 SVGAGI. Written as DNA, the CDR3 is TGTGCCAGCAGTGAAGGGGGGGTTGGGGTCTACACCTTC. It translates to CASSEGGVGVYTF.

The chain couples TRBV6-5 to TRBJ1-6; D is perhaps TRBD1 (6 bases). V was clipped by 6 bases and J by 8 bases, with 11 bases between them. Germline V gene data show CDR1 as MNHEY and CDR2 as SVGAGI. The CDR3 sequence is 13 residues long. The CDR3 bases are TGTGCCAGCAGCTTACAGGGTTATTCACCCCTCCACTTT. This sequence encodes CASSLQGYSPLHF.

This chain links TRBV19 with TRBJ2-1, with 7 bases aligning to TRBD1. This CDR3 has 11 amino acids. V shed 10 bases, J shed 7 bases, and the junction held 4 bases outside the gene matches. Germline V gene data show CDR1 as LNHDA and CDR2 as SQIVND (reference sequence). CDR3 bases: TGTGCCAACAGGGGTGATAATGAGCAGTTCTTC. This encodes CANRGDNEQFF.

The V and J genes are TRBV10-1 and TRBJ2-2; D is uncertain. The CDR3 spans 14 residues. CDR1 is WNHNN, CDR2 SYGVQD, per germline (reference sequence). The ends were cut back, 6 bases at V and 5 bases at J, with 13 bases in the middle. In DNA form, the CDR3 reads TGCGCCAGCAGCGACACCCTTGAGACCGGGGAGCTGTTTTTT. Translating gives CASSDTLETGELFF.

This clone was recorded once. The rearrangement uses TRBV12-5 and TRBJ1-4; 7 bases line up with TRBD1. The CDR3 extends over 16 amino acids. J was trimmed by 2 bases and V by 5 bases; bases with no gene match: 8. Germline V gene sequence: CDR1 LGHNT, CDR2 FRNRAP. The CDR3 sequence is CASGKGGASTNEKLFF. The CDR3 nucleotides read TGTGCTAGTGGTAAAGGGGGCGCTTCGACTAATGAAAAACTGTTTTTT.

This sequence joins TRBV10-2 and TRBJ1-4; D possibly corresponds to TRBD1 (5 bases). Germline-derived CDR1 and CDR2 are WSHSY and SAAADI. V was clipped by 8 bases and J by 0 bases, with 19 bases between them. The CDR3 is 17 amino acids. DNA for the CDR3: TGCGCCAGCCTTGACCCTTGGACAACGGCAACTAATGAAAAACTGTTTTTT. Protein product: CASLDPWTTATNEKLFF.